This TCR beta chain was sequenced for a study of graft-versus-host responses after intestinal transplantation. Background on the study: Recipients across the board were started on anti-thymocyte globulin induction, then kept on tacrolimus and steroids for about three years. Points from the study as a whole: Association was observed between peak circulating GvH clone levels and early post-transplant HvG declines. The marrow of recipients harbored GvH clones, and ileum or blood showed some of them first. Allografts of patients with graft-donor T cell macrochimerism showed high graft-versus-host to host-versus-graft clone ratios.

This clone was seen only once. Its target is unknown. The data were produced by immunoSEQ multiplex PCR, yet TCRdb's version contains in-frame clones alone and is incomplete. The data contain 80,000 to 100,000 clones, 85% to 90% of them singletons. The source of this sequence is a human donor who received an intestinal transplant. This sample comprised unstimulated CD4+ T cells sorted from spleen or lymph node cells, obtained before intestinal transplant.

CDR3 nucleotides: TGCGCCAGCAGCCATGGGACAGGGATGGGGAGCTACGAGCAGTACTTC. Its protein product is CASSHGTGMGSYEQYF. The chain joins TRBV5-1 to TRBJ2-7, with TRBD1 identical over 9 bases. The V and J ends lost 4 bases and 3 bases, in that order; junction bases with no gene match: 11. CDR1 is SGHRS and CDR2 is YFSETQ in the germline V gene. CDR3 size: 16 residues.